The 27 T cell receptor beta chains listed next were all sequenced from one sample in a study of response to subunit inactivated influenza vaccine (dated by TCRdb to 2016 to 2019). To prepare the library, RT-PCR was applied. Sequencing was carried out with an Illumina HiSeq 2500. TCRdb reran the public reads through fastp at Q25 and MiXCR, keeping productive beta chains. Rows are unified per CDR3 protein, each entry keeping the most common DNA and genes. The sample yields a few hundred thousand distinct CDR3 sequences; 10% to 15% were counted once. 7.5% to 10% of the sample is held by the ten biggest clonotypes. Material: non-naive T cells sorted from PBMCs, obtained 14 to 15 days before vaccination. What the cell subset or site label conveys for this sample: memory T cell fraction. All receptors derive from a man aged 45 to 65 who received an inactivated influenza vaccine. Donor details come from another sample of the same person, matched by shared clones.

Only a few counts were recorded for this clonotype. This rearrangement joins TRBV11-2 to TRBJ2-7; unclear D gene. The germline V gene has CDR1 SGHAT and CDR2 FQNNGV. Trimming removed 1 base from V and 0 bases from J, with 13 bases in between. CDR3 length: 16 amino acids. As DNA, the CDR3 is TGTGCCAGCAGCTTAGCTAGTTACGGAACCTCCTACGAGCAGTACTTC. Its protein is CASSLASYGTSYEQYF.

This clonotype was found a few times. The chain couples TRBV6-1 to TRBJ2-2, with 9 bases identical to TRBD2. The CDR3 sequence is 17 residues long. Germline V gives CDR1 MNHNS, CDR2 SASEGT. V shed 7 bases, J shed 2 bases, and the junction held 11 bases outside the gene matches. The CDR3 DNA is TGTGCCAGCATTCCGGGACTAGCCGAATATAACACCGGGGAGCTGTTTTTT. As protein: CASIPGLAEYNTGELFF.

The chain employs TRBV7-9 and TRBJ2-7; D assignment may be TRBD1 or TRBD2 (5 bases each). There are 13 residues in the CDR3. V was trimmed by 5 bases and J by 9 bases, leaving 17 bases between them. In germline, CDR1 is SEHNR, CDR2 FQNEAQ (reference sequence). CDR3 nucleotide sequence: TGTGCCAGCAGCCCTTCAACCCAGGGAGTGCAGTACTTC. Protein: CASSPSTQGVQYF.

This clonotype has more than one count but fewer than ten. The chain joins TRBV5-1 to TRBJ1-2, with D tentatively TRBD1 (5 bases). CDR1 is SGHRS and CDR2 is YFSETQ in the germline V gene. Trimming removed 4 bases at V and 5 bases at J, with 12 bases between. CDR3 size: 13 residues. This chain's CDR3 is CASSADSSYGYTF. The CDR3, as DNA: TGCGCCAGCAGCGCCGACAGCTCGTATGGCTACACCTTC.

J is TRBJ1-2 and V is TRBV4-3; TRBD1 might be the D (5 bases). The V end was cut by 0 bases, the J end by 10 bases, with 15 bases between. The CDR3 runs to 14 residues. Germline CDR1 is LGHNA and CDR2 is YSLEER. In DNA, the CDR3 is TGCGCCAGCAGCCAAGATAGAGGAACCGGGACCTACACCTTC. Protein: CASSQDRGTGTYTF.

Here the CDR3 DNA reads TGTGCCAGCAGCAAACGGACCGGGACGTCTGCAACTAATGAAAAACTGTTTTTT. Translation gives CASSKRTGTSATNEKLFF. This chain links TRBV13 with TRBJ1-4, with a tentative D call TRBD1 (5 bases). Germline CDR1 reads PRHDT; CDR2 reads FYEKMQ (reference sequence). The CDR3 is made up of 18 amino acids. Trimming took off 5 bases at V and 0 bases at J, with 19 bases between the two ends.

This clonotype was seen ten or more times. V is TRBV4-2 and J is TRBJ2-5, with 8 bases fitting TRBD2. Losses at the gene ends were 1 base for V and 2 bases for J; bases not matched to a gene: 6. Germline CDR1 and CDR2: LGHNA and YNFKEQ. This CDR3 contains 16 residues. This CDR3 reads CASSQVSSGGQETQYF. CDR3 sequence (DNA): TGTGCCAGCAGCCAAGTTTCCAGCGGGGGTCAAGAGACCCAGTACTTC.

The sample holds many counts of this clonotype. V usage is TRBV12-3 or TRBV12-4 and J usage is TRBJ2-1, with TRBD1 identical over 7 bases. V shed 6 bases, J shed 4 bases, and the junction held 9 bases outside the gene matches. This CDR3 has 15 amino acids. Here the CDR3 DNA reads TGTGCCAGCAGGCCCGGGACAGCTCTATACAATGAGCAGTTCTTC. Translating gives CASRPGTALYNEQFF.

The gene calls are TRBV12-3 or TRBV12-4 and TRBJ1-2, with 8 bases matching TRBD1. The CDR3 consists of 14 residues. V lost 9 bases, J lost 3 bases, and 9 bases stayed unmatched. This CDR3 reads CASSTGGRYYGYTF. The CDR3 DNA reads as TGTGCCAGTTCCACAGGGGGGAGGTACTATGGCTACACCTTC.

DNA of the CDR3: TGTGCCAGTAGTCGCTCAGGGAGTGAGCAGTACTTC. It codes for CASSRSGSEQYF. The V gene is TRBV19, the J gene TRBJ2-7; D tentatively fits TRBD1 or TRBD2 (5 bases each). The V gene lost 5 bases and the J gene lost 7 bases, with 12 bases spanning the gap. Looked up from germline, CDR1 is LNHDA and CDR2 is SQIVND (reference sequence). The CDR3 spans 12 residues.

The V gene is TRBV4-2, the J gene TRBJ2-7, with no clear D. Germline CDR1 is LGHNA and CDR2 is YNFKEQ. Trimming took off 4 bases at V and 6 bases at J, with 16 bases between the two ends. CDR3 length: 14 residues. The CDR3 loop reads CASSPSDTSLEQYF. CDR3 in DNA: TGTGCCAGCAGCCCCAGTGACACCAGCCTCGAGCAGTACTTC.

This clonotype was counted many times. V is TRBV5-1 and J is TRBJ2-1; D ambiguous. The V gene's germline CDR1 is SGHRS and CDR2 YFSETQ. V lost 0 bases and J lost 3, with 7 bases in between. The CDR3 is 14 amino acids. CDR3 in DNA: TGCGCCAGCAGCTTGGCCCAGATCTACAATGAGCAGTTCTTC. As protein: CASSLAQIYNEQFF. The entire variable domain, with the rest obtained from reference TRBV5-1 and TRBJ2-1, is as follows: KAGVTQTPRYLIKTRGQQVTLSCSPISGHRSVSWYQQTPGQGLQFLFEYFSETQRNKGNFPGRFSGRQFSNSRSEMNVSTLELGDSALYLCASSLAQIYNEQFFGPGTRLTVL.

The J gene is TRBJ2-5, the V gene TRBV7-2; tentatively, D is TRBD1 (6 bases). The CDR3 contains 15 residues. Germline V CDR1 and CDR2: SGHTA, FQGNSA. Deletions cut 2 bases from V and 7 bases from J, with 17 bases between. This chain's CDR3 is CASSLMDTGPGTQYF. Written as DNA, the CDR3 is TGTGCCAGCAGCTTAATGGATACAGGGCCAGGGACCCAGTACTTC.

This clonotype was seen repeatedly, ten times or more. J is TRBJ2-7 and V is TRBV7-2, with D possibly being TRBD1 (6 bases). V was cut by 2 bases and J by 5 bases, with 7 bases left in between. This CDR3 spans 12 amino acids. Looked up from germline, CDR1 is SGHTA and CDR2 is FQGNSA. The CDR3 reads CASSLTGHEQYF. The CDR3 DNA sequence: TGTGCCAGCAGCTTAACAGGGCACGAGCAGTACTTC.

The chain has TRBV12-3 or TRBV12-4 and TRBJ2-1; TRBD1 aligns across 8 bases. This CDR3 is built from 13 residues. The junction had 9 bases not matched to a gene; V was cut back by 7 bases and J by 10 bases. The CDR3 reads CASKKGQVGEQFF. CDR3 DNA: TGTGCCAGCAAAAAGGGACAGGTAGGAGAGCAGTTCTTC.

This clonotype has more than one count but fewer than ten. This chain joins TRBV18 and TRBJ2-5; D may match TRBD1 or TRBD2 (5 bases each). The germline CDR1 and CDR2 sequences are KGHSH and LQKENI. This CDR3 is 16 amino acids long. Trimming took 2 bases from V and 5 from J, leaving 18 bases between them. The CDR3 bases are TGTGCCAGCTCACCATCTGGGAAAACAGGCGGGGAGACCCAGTACTTC. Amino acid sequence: CASSPSGKTGGETQYF.

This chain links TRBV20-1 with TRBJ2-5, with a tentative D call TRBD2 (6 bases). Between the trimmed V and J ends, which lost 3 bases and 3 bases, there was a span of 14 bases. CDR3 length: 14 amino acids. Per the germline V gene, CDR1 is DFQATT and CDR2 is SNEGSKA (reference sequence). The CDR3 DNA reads TGCAGTGCTAGGTGGCGGCTAGCGAAAGAGACCCAGTACTTC. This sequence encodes CSARWRLAKETQYF.

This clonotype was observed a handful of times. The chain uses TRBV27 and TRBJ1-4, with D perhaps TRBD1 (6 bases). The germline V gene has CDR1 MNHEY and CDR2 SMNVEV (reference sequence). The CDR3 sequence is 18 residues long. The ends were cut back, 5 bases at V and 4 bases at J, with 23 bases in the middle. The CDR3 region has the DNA TGTGCCAGCAGTCCCCGGGCCGGTTGGACAGCCTTTAATGAAAAACTGTTTTTT. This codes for CASSPRAGWTAFNEKLFF.

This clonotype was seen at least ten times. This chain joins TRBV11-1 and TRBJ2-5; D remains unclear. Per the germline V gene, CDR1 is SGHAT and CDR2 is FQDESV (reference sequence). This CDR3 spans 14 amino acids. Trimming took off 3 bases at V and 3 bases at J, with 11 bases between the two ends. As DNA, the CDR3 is TGTGCCAGCAGCTTTAGTCGGGCCGAAGAGACCCAGTACTTC. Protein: CASSFSRAEETQYF.

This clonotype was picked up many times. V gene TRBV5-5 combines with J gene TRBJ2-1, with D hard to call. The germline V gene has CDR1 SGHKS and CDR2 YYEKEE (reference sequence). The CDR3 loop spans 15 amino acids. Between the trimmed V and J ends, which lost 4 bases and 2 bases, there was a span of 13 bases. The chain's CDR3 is CASSPHRRAYNEQFF. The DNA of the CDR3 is TGTGCCAGCAGCCCTCATCGTCGGGCCTACAATGAGCAGTTCTTC.

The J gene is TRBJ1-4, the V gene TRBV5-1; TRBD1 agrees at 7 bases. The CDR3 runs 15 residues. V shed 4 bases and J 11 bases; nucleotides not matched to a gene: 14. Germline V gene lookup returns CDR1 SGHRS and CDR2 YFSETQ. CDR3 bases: TGCGCCAGCAGCCTACAGACAGGGCTGGGGAGGAAACTGTTTTTT. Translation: CASSLQTGLGRKLFF.

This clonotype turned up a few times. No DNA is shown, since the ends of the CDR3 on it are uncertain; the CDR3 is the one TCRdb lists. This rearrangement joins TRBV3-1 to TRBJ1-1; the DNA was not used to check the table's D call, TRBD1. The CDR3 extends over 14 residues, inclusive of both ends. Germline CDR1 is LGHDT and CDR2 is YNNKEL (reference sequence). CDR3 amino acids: CASSQVAGGTHPFF.

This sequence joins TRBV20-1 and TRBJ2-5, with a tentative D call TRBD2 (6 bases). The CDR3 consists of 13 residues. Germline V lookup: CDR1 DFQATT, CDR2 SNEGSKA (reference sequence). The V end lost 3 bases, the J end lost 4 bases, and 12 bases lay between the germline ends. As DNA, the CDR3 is TGCAGTGCTAGCCCGGGAGTGGTAGAGACCCAGTACTTC. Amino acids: CSASPGVVETQYF.

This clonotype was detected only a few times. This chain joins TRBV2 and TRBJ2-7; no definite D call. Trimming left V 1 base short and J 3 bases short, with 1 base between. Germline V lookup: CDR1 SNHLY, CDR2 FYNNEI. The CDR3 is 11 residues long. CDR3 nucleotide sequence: TGTGCCAGCAGTGAAGTCTACGAGCAGTACTTC. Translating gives CASSEVYEQYF.

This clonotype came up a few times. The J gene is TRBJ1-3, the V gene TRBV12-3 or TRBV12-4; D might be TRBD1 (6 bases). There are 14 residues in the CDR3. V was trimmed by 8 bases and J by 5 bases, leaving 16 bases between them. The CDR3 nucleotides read TGTGCCAGCGGGATGGACAGTTCTAGAAACACCATATATTTT. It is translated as CASGMDSSRNTIYF.

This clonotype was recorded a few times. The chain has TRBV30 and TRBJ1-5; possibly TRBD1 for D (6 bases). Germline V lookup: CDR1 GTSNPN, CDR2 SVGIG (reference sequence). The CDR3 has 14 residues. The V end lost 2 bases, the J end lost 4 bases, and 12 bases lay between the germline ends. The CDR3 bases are TGTGCCTGGAGTCGCAGGGGAGGTAATCAGCCCCAGCATTTT. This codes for CAWSRRGGNQPQHF.

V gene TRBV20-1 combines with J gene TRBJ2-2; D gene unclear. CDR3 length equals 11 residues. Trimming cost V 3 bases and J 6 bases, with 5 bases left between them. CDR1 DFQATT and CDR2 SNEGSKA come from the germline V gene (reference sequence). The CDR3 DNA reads TGCAGTGCTAGTTACGCCGGGGAGCTGTTTTTT. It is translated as CSASYAGELFF.